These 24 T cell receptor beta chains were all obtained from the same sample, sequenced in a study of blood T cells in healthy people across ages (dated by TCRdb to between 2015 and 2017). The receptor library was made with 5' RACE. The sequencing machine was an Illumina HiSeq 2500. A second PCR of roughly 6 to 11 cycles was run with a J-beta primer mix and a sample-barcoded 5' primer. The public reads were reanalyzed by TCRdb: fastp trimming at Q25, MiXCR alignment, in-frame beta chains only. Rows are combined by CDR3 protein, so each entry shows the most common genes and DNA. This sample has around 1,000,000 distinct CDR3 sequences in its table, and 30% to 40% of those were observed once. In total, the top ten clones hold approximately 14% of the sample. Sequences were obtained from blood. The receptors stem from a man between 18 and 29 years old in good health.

For the CDR3, the DNA is TGTGCCAGCAGTGCCCCGGACGGTTTGAACACTGAAGCTTTCTTT. Translated: CASSAPDGLNTEAFF. The chain joins TRBV25-1 to TRBJ1-1; unclear D gene. The CDR3 spans 15 residues. CDR1 MGHDK and CDR2 SYGVNS come from the germline V gene. Trimming cost V 4 bases and J 0 bases, with 12 bases left between them. Variable domain in full (rest from reference TRBV25-1 and TRBJ1-1): EADIYQTPRYLVIGTGKKITLECSQTMGHDKMYWYQQDPGMELHLIHYSYGVNSTEKGDLSSESTVSRIRTEHFPLTLESARPSHTSQYLCASSAPDGLNTEAFFGQGTRLTVV.

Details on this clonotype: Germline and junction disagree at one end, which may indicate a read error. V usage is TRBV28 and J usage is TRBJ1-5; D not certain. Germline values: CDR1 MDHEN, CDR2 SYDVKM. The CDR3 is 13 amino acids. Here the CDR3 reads CASSPGPYQPLHF. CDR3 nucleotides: TGTGCCAGCAGCCCCGGACCCTATCAGCCCCTGCATTTT.

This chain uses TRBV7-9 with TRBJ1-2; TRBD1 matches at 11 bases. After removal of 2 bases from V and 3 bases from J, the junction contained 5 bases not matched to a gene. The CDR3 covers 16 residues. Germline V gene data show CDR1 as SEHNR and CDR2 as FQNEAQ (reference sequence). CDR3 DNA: TGTGCCAGCAGCTTAAACCGGGACAGGGGGGACTATGGCTACACCTTC. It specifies CASSLNRDRGDYGYTF.

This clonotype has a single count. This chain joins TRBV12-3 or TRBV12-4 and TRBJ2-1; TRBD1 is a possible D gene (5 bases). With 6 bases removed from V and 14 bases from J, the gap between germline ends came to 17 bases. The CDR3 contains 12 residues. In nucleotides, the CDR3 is TGTGCCAGCAGCACAGGACGGCCCGAGAAGTTCTTC. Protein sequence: CASSTGRPEKFF.

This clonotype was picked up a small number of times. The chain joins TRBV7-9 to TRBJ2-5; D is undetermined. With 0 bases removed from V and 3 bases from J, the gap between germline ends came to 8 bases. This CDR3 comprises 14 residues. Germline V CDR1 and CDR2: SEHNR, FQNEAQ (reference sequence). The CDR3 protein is CASSLARVEETQYF. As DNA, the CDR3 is TGTGCCAGCAGCTTAGCTAGGGTCGAAGAGACCCAGTACTTC.

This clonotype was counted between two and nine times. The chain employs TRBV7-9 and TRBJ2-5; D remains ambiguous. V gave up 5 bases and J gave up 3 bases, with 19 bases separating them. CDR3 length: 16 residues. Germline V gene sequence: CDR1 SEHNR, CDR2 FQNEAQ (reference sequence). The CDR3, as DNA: TGTGCCAGCAGCCTTACATCGGAACGGGTTGAAGAGACCCAGTACTTC. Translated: CASSLTSERVEETQYF.

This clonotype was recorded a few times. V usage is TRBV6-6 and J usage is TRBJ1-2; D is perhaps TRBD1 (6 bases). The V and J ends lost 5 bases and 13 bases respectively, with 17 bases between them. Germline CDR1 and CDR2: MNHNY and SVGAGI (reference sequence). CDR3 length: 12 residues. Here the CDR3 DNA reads TGTGCCAGCAGTCGCTCGGACAGACCTGCCACCTTC. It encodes CASSRSDRPATF.

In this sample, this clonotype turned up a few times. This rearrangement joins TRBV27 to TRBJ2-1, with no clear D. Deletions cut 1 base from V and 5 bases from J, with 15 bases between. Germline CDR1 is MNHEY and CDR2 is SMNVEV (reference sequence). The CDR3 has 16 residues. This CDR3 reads CASSLWQIGAHNEQFF. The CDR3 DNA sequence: TGTGCCAGCAGTTTATGGCAAATAGGTGCCCACAATGAGCAGTTCTTC.

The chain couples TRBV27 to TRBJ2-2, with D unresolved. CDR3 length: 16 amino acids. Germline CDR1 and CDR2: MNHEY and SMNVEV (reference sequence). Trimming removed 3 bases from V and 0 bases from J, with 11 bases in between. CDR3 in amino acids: CASSLSNVPNTGELFF. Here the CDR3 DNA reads TGTGCCAGCAGTTTGAGTAACGTTCCGAACACCGGGGAGCTGTTTTTT.

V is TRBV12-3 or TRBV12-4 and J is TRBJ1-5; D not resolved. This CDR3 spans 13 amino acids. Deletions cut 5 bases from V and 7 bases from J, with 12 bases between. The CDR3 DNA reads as TGTGCCAGCAGTCCCCGGCAGTTGCAGCCCCAGCATTTT. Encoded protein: CASSPRQLQPQHF.

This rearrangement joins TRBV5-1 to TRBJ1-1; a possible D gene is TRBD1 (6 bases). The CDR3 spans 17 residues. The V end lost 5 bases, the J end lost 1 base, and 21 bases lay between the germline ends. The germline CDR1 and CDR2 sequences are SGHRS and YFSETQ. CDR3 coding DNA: TGCGCCAGCAGTTACACCGGGACACACCCCGGGAACACTGAAGCTTTCTTT. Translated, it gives CASSYTGTHPGNTEAFF.

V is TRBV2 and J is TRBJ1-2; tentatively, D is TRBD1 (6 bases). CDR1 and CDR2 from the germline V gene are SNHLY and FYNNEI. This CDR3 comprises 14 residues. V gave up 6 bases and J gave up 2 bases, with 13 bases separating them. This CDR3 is CASSADSENYGYTF. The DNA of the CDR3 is TGTGCCAGCAGCGCGGACAGCGAGAACTATGGCTACACCTTC.

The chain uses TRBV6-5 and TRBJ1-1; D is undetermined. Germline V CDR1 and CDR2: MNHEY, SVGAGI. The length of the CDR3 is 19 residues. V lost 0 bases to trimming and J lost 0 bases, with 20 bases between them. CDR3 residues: CASSYSVSEERPMNTEAFF. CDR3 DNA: TGTGCCAGCAGTTACTCGGTGTCAGAGGAGAGACCTATGAACACTGAAGCTTTCTTT.

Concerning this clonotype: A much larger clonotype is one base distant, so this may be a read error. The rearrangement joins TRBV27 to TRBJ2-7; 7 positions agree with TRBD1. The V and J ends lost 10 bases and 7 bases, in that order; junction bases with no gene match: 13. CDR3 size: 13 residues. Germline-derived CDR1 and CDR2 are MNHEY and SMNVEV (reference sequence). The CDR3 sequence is CATLTGFGNEQYF. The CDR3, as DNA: TGTGCCACCCTGACAGGGTTTGGCAATGAGCAGTACTTC.

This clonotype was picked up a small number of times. Here the CDR3 reads CASSQEGRTGDTGELFF. For the CDR3, the DNA is TGTGCCAGCAGCCAAGAGGGAAGGACAGGGGACACCGGGGAGCTGTTTTTT. The chain has TRBV4-2 and TRBJ2-2; 9 nucleotides line up with TRBD1. The germline V gene encodes CDR1 LGHNA and CDR2 YNFKEQ. V gave up 0 bases and J gave up 3 bases; unmatched junction bases: 5. The CDR3 has 17 amino acids.

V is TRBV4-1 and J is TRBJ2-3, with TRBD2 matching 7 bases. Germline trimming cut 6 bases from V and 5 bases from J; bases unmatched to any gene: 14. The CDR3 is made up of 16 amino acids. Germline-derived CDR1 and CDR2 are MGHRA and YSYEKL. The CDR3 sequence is CASRPLSGAGEDTQYF. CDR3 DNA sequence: TGCGCCAGCAGACCACTCAGCGGGGCGGGGGAAGATACGCAGTATTTT.

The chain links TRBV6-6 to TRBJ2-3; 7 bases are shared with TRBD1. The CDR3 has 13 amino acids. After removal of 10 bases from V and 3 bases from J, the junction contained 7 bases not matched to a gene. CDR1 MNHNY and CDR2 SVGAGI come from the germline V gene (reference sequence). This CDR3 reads CATSGGRTDTQYF. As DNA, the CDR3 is TGTGCCACCTCAGGGGGAAGGACAGATACGCAGTATTTT.

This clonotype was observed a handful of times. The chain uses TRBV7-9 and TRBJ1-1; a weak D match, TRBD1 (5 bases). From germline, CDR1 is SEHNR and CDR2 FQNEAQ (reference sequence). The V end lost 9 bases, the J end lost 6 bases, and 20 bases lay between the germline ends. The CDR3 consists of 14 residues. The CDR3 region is CASSPGAGRAEAFF. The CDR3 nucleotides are TGTGCCAGTTCACCCGGGGCAGGCAGGGCTGAAGCTTTCTTT.

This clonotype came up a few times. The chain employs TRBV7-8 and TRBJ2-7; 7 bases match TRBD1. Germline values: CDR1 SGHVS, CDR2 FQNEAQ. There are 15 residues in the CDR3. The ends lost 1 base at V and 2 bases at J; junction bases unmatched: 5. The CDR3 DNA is TGTGCCAGCAGCTTAGAGGGACAGATCGCCTACGAGCAGTACTTC. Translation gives CASSLEGQIAYEQYF. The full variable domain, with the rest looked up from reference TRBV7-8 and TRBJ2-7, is GAGVSQSPRYKVAKRGQDVALRCDPISGHVSLFWYQQALGQGPEFLTYFQNEAQLDKSGLPSDRFFAERPEGSVSTLKIQRTQQEDSAVYLCASSLEGQIAYEQYFGPGTRLTVT.

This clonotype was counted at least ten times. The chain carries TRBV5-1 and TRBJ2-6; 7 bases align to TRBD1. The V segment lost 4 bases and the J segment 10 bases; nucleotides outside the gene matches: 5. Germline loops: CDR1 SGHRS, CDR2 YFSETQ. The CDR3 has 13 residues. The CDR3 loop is CASSNDRVNVLTF. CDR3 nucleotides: TGCGCCAGCAGCAACGACAGGGTTAACGTCCTGACTTTC.

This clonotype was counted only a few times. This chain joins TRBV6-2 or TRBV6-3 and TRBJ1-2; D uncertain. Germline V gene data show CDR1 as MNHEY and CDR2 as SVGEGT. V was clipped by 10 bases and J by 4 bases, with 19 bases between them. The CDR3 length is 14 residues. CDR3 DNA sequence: TGTGCCATCCTGACGAAGGTCGGAACCTATGGCTACACCTTC. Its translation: CAILTKVGTYGYTF.

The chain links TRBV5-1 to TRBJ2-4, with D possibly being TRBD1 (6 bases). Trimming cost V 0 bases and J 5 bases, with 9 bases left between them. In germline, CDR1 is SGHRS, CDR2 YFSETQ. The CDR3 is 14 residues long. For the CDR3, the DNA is TGCGCCAGCAGCTTGGGGGACATACAAAACATTCAGTACTTC. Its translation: CASSLGDIQNIQYF.

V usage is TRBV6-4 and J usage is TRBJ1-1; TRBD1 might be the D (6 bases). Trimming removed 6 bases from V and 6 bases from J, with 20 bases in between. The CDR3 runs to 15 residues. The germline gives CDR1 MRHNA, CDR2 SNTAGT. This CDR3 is CASRESDSHSSEAFF. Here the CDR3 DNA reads TGTGCCAGCAGAGAGTCGGACAGCCATTCCTCTGAAGCTTTCTTT.

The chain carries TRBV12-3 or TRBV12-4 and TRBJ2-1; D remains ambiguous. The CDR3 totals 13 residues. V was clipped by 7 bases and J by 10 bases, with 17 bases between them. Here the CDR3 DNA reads TGTGCCAGCATCACAGAGTGGGTGGGGGAGCAGTTCTTC. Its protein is CASITEWVGEQFF.